The 17 T cell receptor beta chains below all came from one sample that was sequenced in a study of blood T cell repertoires in COVID-19. TCRdb's table, derived via immunoSEQ multiplex PCR, lists solely in-frame clones and lacks some. The table has about 59,000 clones, around 70% seen once; the top ten hold 11% to 15%. Sequencing was done on a sample of peripheral blood. These receptors were obtained from a woman between 65 and 79 years old with acute or convalescent COVID-19.

This clone was seen a few times. J is TRBJ1-1 and V is TRBV19; TRBD1 matches at 9 bases. The CDR3 spans 15 residues. J gave up 11 bases and V 2 bases, and 12 bases lay outside the gene matches. CDR1 LNHDA and CDR2 SQIVND come from the germline V gene (reference sequence). The CDR3 DNA is TGTGCCAGTAGTATACCGTTACAGGGGGCGTCCGGGGCTTTCTTT. It is translated as CASSIPLQGASGAFF.

This chain uses TRBV6-5 with TRBJ1-5; tentatively, D is TRBD1 (6 bases). Germline CDR1 reads MNHEY; CDR2 reads SVGAGI. The CDR3 consists of 14 residues. Trimming stripped 6 bases from V and 4 bases from J, with 13 bases between. CDR3 amino acids: CASSTDRGNQPQHF. DNA for the CDR3: TGTGCCAGCAGCACGGACAGAGGAAATCAGCCCCAGCATTTT.

This chain links TRBV5-1 with TRBJ1-1, with D possibly matching TRBD1 (6 bases). With 1 base removed from V and 5 bases from J, the gap between germline ends came to 12 bases. Germline values: CDR1 SGHRS, CDR2 YFSETQ. The CDR3 sequence is 14 residues long. The CDR3 sequence is CASSLRGGETEAFF. Here the CDR3 DNA reads TGCGCCAGCAGCTTGAGAGGGGGGGAGACTGAAGCTTTCTTT.

This rearrangement joins TRBV7-6 to TRBJ2-5, with a weak D call TRBD1 (5 bases). CDR3 length: 16 residues. Germline V CDR1 and CDR2: SGHVS, FNYEAQ. V was trimmed by 1 base and J by 1 base, leaving 13 bases between them. CDR3 sequence: CASSLVGQGRQETQYF. CDR3 coding DNA: TGTGCCAGCAGCTTAGTAGGGCAGGGTCGCCAAGAGACCCAGTACTTC. Full variable domain (remainder filled in from reference TRBV7-6 and TRBJ2-5): GAGVSQSPRYKVTKRGQDVALRCDPISGHVSLYWYRQALGQGPEFLTYFNYEAQQDKSGLPNDRFSAERPEGSISTLTIQRTEQRDSAMYRCASSLVGQGRQETQYFGPGTRLLVL.

The V gene is TRBV2, the J gene TRBJ1-1; the D gene is possibly TRBD1 (5 bases). This CDR3 region has 14 residues. With 1 base removed from V and 5 bases from J, the gap between germline ends came to 11 bases. Germline CDR1 reads SNHLY; CDR2 reads FYNNEI. Here the CDR3 reads CASSEGGVGTEAFF. Here the CDR3 DNA reads TGTGCCAGCAGTGAAGGGGGGGTAGGAACTGAAGCTTTCTTT.

In nucleotides, the CDR3 is TGTGCCAGCAGCCCGCAGGGAACAGGGGCGGTCACTGAAGCTTTCTTT. Its protein is CASSPQGTGAVTEAFF. V usage is TRBV13 and J usage is TRBJ1-1; the match to TRBD1 covers 7 bases. The CDR3 has 16 amino acids. CDR1 PRHDT and CDR2 FYEKMQ come from the germline V gene (reference sequence). Trimming took 5 bases from V and 4 from J; bases not matched to a gene: 13.

This chain uses TRBV30 with TRBJ1-2; 7 bases agree with TRBD1. Trimming removed 1 base from V and 2 bases from J; junction bases left unmatched: 10. Germline V gives CDR1 GTSNPN, CDR2 SVGIG (reference sequence). The CDR3 extends over 16 amino acids. The CDR3 region is CAWSAGPTGVNYGYTF. The CDR3 bases are TGTGCCTGGAGTGCAGGACCAACAGGGGTGAACTATGGCTACACCTTC.

This clone was found once. The chain is built from TRBV6-1 and TRBJ1-1; the D is unclear. The V end was cut by 7 bases, the J end by 8 bases, with 17 bases between. Germline CDR1 MNHNS, CDR2 SASEGT. This CDR3 region has 13 residues. This CDR3 is CASIRGSSKEAFF. DNA of the CDR3: TGTGCCAGCATCCGAGGGAGTTCGAAAGAAGCTTTCTTT.

The rearrangement links TRBV24-1 to TRBJ2-2, with 7 positions matching TRBD1. Per the germline V gene, CDR1 is KGHDR and CDR2 is SFDVKD. This CDR3 has 16 residues. V was clipped by 0 bases and J by 2 bases; unmatched bases: 2. The CDR3 coding sequence is TGTGCCACCAGTGATTTGGGGGACAGCAACACCGGGGAGCTGTTTTTT. It specifies CATSDLGDSNTGELFF.

This clone showed up just once. This chain connects TRBV18 to TRBJ2-6; 7 bases match TRBD1. Germline trimming cut 0 bases from V and 3 bases from J; bases unmatched to any gene: 8. The germline gives CDR1 KGHSH, CDR2 LQKENI. This CDR3 region has 18 residues. CDR3: CASSPPNLRGHGANVLTF. CDR3 DNA: TGTGCCAGCTCACCACCGAATTTAAGGGGGCATGGGGCCAACGTCCTGACTTTC.

The rearrangement links TRBV18 to TRBJ1-2, with D tentatively TRBD1 (5 bases). V lost 6 bases and J lost 8, with 19 bases in between. Germline V gives CDR1 KGHSH, CDR2 LQKENI. The CDR3 covers 14 residues. The DNA of the CDR3 is TGTGCCAGCTCGCCGCTAGGGGAAGGAAGGGGCTACACCTTC. Its protein product is CASSPLGEGRGYTF.

This clone was seen at least ten times. The chain is built from TRBV24-1 and TRBJ1-1; 8 bases align to TRBD1. CDR1 is KGHDR, CDR2 SFDVKD, per germline. The V gene end was trimmed by 7 bases and the J gene end by 8 bases; junction bases not matched to a gene: 11. The CDR3 has 14 amino acids. The CDR3: CATSRGQGLSEAFF. The CDR3 nucleotides read TGTGCCACCAGCCGTGGACAGGGCCTTTCAGAAGCTTTCTTT.

This rearrangement joins TRBV19 to TRBJ1-5; 8 bases are a match to TRBD1. From germline, CDR1 is LNHDA and CDR2 SQIVND (reference sequence). The CDR3 has 16 residues. V dropped 8 bases and J dropped 3; count of bases not matched to a gene: 12. The CDR3 sequence: CASSPSGTGHNQPQHF. As DNA, the CDR3 is TGTGCCAGTTCTCCGAGCGGGACAGGTCACAATCAGCCCCAGCATTTT.

The chain recombines TRBV27 with TRBJ1-6; 9 bases map to TRBD1. The CDR3 is made up of 16 amino acids. Per germline, CDR1 MNHEY and CDR2 SMNVEV (reference sequence). J was trimmed by 4 bases and V by 6 bases; bases with no gene match: 7. CDR3: CASSRTGALYNSPLHF. The DNA for the CDR3 is TGTGCCAGCAGCCGGACAGGGGCACTATATAATTCACCCCTCCACTTT.

This clone was seen just once. The rearrangement uses TRBV12-3 or TRBV12-4 and TRBJ1-1, with 7 positions matching TRBD1. The CDR3 contains 13 residues. Trimming at V came to 5 bases and at J to 4 bases, leaving 4 bases not matched to a gene. The CDR3 region is CASSPTGSTEAFF. The DNA for the CDR3 is TGTGCCAGCAGTCCGACAGGGAGCACTGAAGCTTTCTTT.

This chain joins TRBV19 and TRBJ1-1; 9 positions match TRBD1. Germline V lookup: CDR1 LNHDA, CDR2 SQIVND (reference sequence). The CDR3 is made up of 15 amino acids. Unmatched junction bases numbered 9, after V lost 5 bases and J lost 5 bases. Here the CDR3 reads CASSSPRDRVTEAFF. As DNA, the CDR3 is TGTGCCAGTAGTTCCCCCCGGGACAGGGTAACTGAAGCTTTCTTT.

This clone turned up a few times. This chain links TRBV5-1 with TRBJ1-3, with D possibly matching TRBD1 (5 bases). This CDR3 has 15 residues. V lost 4 bases, J lost 7 bases, and 18 bases lay in between. Per germline, CDR1 SGHRS and CDR2 YFSETQ. This CDR3 is CASSQGYQGGNTIYF. CDR3 nucleotides: TGCGCCAGCAGCCAAGGTTACCAGGGAGGGAACACCATATATTTT.